The 22 T cell receptor beta chains below come from one sample, sequenced in a study of Ad26.COV2.S vaccination and SARS-CoV-2 variants. Treatment noted: some 20 received Ad26.COV2.S at low or high dose, single or two shots; about 5 received placebo; per-sample allocation not given. Sampling was performed 63 days after the first vaccine or placebo injection. TCRdb's table, derived via immunoSEQ multiplex PCR, lists solely in-frame clones and lacks some. The sample includes about 350,000 clones, approximately 90% seen only once; the top ten take about 4.6%. The source material was peripheral blood, sampled in a trial of Ad26.COV2.S vaccine versus placebo. The receptors derive from a person aged 18-65 years who received the Ad26.COV2.S COVID-19 vaccine or a placebo.

This clone was counted only a few times. The chain has TRBV6-5 and TRBJ1-1; D is unresolved. Trimming took off 0 bases at V and 4 bases at J, with 9 bases between the two ends. This CDR3 is built from 14 residues. Germline CDR1 is MNHEY and CDR2 is SVGAGI. This CDR3 reads CASSYSRGATEAFF. The CDR3 region has the DNA TGTGCCAGCAGTTACTCGAGAGGTGCCACTGAAGCTTTCTTT.

The chain is built from TRBV28 and TRBJ1-2; D perhaps matches TRBD1 (5 bases). Germline V gene lookup returns CDR1 MDHEN and CDR2 SYDVKM. The CDR3 length is 13 residues. The V end was cut by 6 bases, the J end by 8 bases, with 16 bases between. CDR3 residues: CASSQPGRGGYTF. The CDR3 DNA sequence: TGTGCCAGCAGCCAGCCGGGGCGGGGCGGCTACACCTTC.

V is TRBV28 and J is TRBJ1-2, with a weak D call TRBD1 (5 bases). There are 16 residues in the CDR3. V lost 3 bases and J lost 0, with 14 bases in between. The germline CDR1 and CDR2 sequences are MDHEN and SYDVKM. The CDR3 is CASSFPGTEANYGYTF. CDR3 nucleotide sequence: TGTGCCAGCAGTTTCCCCGGGACCGAGGCTAACTATGGCTACACCTTC.

V is TRBV7-2 and J is TRBJ1-2; D not certain. Germline values: CDR1 SGHTA, CDR2 FQGNSA. Trimming shortened V by 1 base and J by 2 bases, and 5 bases separated the two germline ends. This CDR3 contains 13 residues. The CDR3 DNA follows: TGTGCCAGCAGCTTAGGTGACAACTATGGCTACACCTTC. Amino acid sequence: CASSLGDNYGYTF.

Concerning this clone itself: Other DNA sequences of this sample code for an identical CDR3. The genes are TRBV7-2 and TRBJ1-3, with D unresolved. V was trimmed by 1 base and J by 4 bases, leaving 11 bases between them. Germline CDR1 and CDR2: SGHTA and FQGNSA. This CDR3 has 15 residues. The CDR3 sequence: CASSLVPGLGNTIYF. DNA of the CDR3: TGTGCCAGCAGCTTAGTTCCCGGGTTAGGAAACACCATATATTTT.

The gene calls are TRBV7-9 and TRBJ2-3; the match to TRBD2 covers 10 bases. J was trimmed by 2 bases and V by 5 bases; bases with no gene match: 7. In germline, CDR1 is SEHNR, CDR2 FQNEAQ (reference sequence). The CDR3 has 16 amino acids. Here the CDR3 DNA reads TGTGCCAGCAGCCTCACACTAGCGGGAAACACAGATACGCAGTATTTT. It yields the protein CASSLTLAGNTDTQYF. The variable domain in full, completed from reference TRBV7-9 and TRBJ2-3, reads DTGVSQNPRHKITKRGQNVTFRCDPISEHNRLYWYRQTLGQGPEFLTYFQNEAQLEKSRLLSDRFSAERPKGSFSTLEIQRTEQGDSAMYLCASSLTLAGNTDTQYFGPGTRLTVL.

The chain has TRBV5-1 and TRBJ2-7; D may correspond to TRBD1 or TRBD2 (6 bases each). Germline values: CDR1 SGHRS, CDR2 YFSETQ. The germline V and J ends were trimmed by 4 bases and 7 bases, with 21 bases remaining between them. This CDR3 contains 15 residues. The CDR3 reads CASSPWVGGDGEQYF. DNA for the CDR3: TGCGCCAGCAGCCCCTGGGTGGGGGGCGACGGGGAGCAGTACTTC.

This clone was counted only a few times. The chain links TRBV11-2 to TRBJ2-5; D is ambiguous. The CDR3 has 14 residues. CDR1 is SGHAT, CDR2 FQNNGV, per germline. Between the trimmed V and J ends, which lost 5 bases and 6 bases, there was a span of 16 bases. The CDR3 is CASSRLIGRQTQYF. In DNA form, the CDR3 reads TGTGCCAGCAGCCGTCTCATCGGGCGGCAGACCCAGTACTTC.

This clone was counted many times. The rearrangement uses TRBV7-2 and TRBJ1-6; TRBD1 matches at 8 bases. Germline V gene lookup returns CDR1 SGHTA and CDR2 FQGNSA. The V and J ends lost 2 bases and 9 bases, in that order; junction bases with no gene match: 6. The CDR3 runs 15 residues. In nucleotides, the CDR3 is TGTGCCAGCAGCTTATTAGCAGGGGGCACTTCACCCCTCCACTTT. The encoded protein is CASSLLAGGTSPLHF.

This chain uses TRBV7-9 with TRBJ1-5; D remains unclear. The CDR3 spans 14 residues. Germline CDR1 reads SEHNR; CDR2 reads FQNEAQ (reference sequence). V dropped 5 bases and J dropped 6 bases, with 14 bases sitting between them. The CDR3 protein is CASSTTGWGQPQHF. For the CDR3, the DNA is TGTGCCAGCAGCACGACGGGCTGGGGTCAGCCCCAGCATTTT. Supplemented by reference TRBV7-9 and TRBJ1-5, the full variable domain reads DTGVSQNPRHKITKRGQNVTFRCDPISEHNRLYWYRQTLGQGPEFLTYFQNEAQLEKSRLLSDRFSAERPKGSFSTLEIQRTEQGDSAMYLCASSTTGWGQPQHFGDGTRLSIL.

CDR3 sequence (DNA): TGTGCCAGCAGCCGGGACAGGGCGTACGAGCAGTACTTC. Protein: CASSRDRAYEQYF. The genes are TRBV6-6 and TRBJ2-7, with 9 nucleotides matching TRBD1. CDR1 and CDR2 from the germline V gene are MNHNY and SVGAGI (reference sequence). The CDR3 is made up of 13 amino acids. J gave up 4 bases and V 6 bases, and 4 bases lay outside the gene matches.

The V gene is TRBV28, the J gene TRBJ1-5; 8 nucleotides align to TRBD1. The J segment lost 7 bases and the V segment lost 6 bases, leaving 8 bases of the junction unmatched. This CDR3 contains 14 residues. Per the germline V gene, CDR1 is MDHEN and CDR2 is SYDVKM. The CDR3 DNA reads as TGTGCCAGCAGACCAGGGGGCTTGGGGCAGCCCCAGCATTTT. Translation gives CASRPGGLGQPQHF.

The chain links TRBV24-1 to TRBJ2-2; a possible D gene is TRBD1 (6 bases). CDR1 and CDR2 from the germline V gene are KGHDR and SFDVKD. The CDR3 length is 12 residues. CDR3 protein: CATGTHTGELFF. CDR3 DNA: TGTGCAACCGGGACACACACCGGGGAGCTGTTTTTT.

This clone appeared once. The chain links TRBV6-2 or TRBV6-3 to TRBJ2-1; D not resolved. Germline lookup yields CDR1 MNHEY and CDR2 SVGEGT. Trimming removed 2 bases at V and 9 bases at J, with 5 bases between. The CDR3 has 11 amino acids. In nucleotides, the CDR3 is TGTGCCAGCAGTTACCGGAGTGAGCAGTTCTTC. This gives the protein CASSYRSEQFF.

In regard to this clone: The same CDR3 arises from other DNA sequences in this sample as well. V gene TRBV12-3 or TRBV12-4 combines with J gene TRBJ2-7, with D perhaps matching TRBD2 (5 bases). The CDR3 has 13 amino acids. The V gene lost 2 bases and the J gene lost 3 bases, with 8 bases spanning the gap. Here the CDR3 reads CASSLSGSYEQYF. CDR3 bases: TGTGCCAGCAGTTTAAGCGGCAGCTACGAGCAGTACTTC.

CDR3 loop: CATSDSGLETNNEQFF. CDR3 nucleotides: TGTGCCACCAGTGATTCTGGACTAGAGACCAACAATGAGCAGTTCTTC. The J gene is TRBJ2-1, the V gene TRBV24-1; 7 bases agree with TRBD2. The germline V gene encodes CDR1 KGHDR and CDR2 SFDVKD. The CDR3 runs 16 residues. V was clipped by 2 bases and J by 5 bases; unmatched bases: 8.

The chain has TRBV7-3 and TRBJ2-7; no clear D. This CDR3 contains 13 residues. Germline CDR1 reads SGHTA; CDR2 reads FQGTGA. Trimming shortened V by 5 bases and J by 6 bases, and 14 bases separated the two germline ends. The CDR3 sequence: CASSSTSGFEQYF. In nucleotides, the CDR3 is TGTGCCAGCAGCAGCACTTCTGGATTCGAGCAGTACTTC.

V gene TRBV12-3 or TRBV12-4 combines with J gene TRBJ2-7; D remains unclear. V gave up 1 base and J gave up 1 base, with 5 bases separating them. This CDR3 spans 13 amino acids. The CDR3 loop reads CASSLERSYEQYF. As DNA, the CDR3 is TGTGCCAGCAGTTTAGAACGGTCCTACGAGCAGTACTTC.

The rearrangement uses TRBV3-1 (or the pseudogene TRBV3-2) and TRBJ2-5; the D gene could be TRBD1 or TRBD2 (5 bases each). The CDR3 has 14 residues. V shed 0 bases and J shed 9 bases, with 14 bases lying between them. The germline CDR1 and CDR2 sequences are LGHDT and YNNKEL (reference sequence). The CDR3 region has the DNA TGTGCCAGCAGCCAAGATCTCCAGATGGGGGCCCAGTACTTC. This codes for CASSQDLQMGAQYF.

V and J are TRBV10-2 and TRBJ2-1; 7 bases line up with TRBD2. The CDR3 is 15 amino acids. Germline loops: CDR1 WSHSY, CDR2 SAAADI. After removal of 3 bases from V and 5 bases from J, the junction contained 7 bases not matched to a gene. CDR3 sequence reads: CASSEYSSGNNEQFF. CDR3 in DNA: TGCGCCAGCAGTGAATATTCTAGCGGAAACAATGAGCAGTTCTTC.

The V and J genes are TRBV6-2 or TRBV6-3 and TRBJ1-5; a possible D gene is TRBD1 (5 bases). The V end was cut by 8 bases, the J end by 5 bases, with 19 bases between. Germline values: CDR1 MNHEY, CDR2 SVGEGT. The CDR3 runs to 15 residues. This chain's CDR3 is CASRLGGGRYQPQHF. DNA for the CDR3: TGTGCCAGCCGCCTCGGGGGTGGTCGATATCAGCCCCAGCATTTT.

This chain links TRBV11-1 with TRBJ2-7; D is unresolved. V lost 1 base and J lost 3, with 13 bases in between. CDR3 size: 15 residues. Germline assignment: CDR1 SGHAT and CDR2 FQDESV (reference sequence). CDR3 DNA: TGTGCCAGCAGCTTAGTGAACGGTGAGAGCTACGAGCAGTACTTC. Translated, it gives CASSLVNGESYEQYF.